One T cell receptor beta chain is described in this entry. The data originate from a study of technical replicates of blood from a few donors. Sequencing used immunoSEQ multiplex PCR; TCRdb keeps in-frame clones, though not all of them. The table has about 60,000 clones, around 85% seen once. The source is a human donor in good health. Some clones in this sample may be carry-over from other donors' samples. Source material: PBMCs.

CDR3 in amino acids: CASSPTGNEQYF. Written as DNA, the CDR3 is TGTGCCAGCTCGCCGACAGGGAACGAGCAGTACTTC. The chain uses TRBV18 and TRBJ2-7; TRBD1 matches at 7 bases. Germline V gene sequence: CDR1 KGHSH, CDR2 LQKENI. This CDR3 region has 12 residues. V gave up 6 bases and J gave up 5 bases; unmatched junction bases: 4.